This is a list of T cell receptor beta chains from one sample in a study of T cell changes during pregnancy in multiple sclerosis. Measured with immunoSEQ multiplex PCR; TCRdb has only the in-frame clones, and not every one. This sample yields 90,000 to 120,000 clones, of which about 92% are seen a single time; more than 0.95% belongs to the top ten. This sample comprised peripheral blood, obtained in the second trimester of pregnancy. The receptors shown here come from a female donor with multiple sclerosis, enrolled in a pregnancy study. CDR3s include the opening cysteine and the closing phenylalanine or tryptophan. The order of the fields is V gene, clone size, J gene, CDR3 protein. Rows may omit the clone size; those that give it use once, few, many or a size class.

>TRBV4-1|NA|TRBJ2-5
CASSQADLQETQYF
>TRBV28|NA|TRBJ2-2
CASKREAGGYTGELFF
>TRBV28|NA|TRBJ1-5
CASSSIQGSKKPQHF
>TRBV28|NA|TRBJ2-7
CASSLERTGTFGEQYF
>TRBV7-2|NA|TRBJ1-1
CASSLHMNTEAFF
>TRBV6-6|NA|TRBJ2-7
CASSRLAGFYEQYF
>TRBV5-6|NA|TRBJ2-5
CASIRTGKRGRETQYF
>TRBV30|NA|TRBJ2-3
CAWSSSGLRTDTQYF
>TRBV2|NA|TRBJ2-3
CASSDLAGGTNTQYF
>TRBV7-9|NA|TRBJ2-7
CASSLGALAGDKDEQYF
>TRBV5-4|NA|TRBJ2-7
CASSLSAGGPGEQYF
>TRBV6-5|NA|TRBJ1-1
CATGNQHTEAFF
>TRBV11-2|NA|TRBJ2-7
CASSFTTGVGTYEQYF
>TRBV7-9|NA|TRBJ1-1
CASSPPTGMNTEAFF
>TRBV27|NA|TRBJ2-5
CASSGVGGAGETQYF
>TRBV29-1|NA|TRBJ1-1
CSVPDRVATFF
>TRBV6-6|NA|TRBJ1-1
CASLGTLSQNTEAFF
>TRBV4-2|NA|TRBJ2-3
CASSLLTSGALASTDTQYF
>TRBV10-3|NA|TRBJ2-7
CATLSGPEQYF
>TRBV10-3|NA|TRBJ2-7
CAISETRGYEQYF
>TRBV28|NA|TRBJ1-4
CASSFLVSSPGGDEKLFF
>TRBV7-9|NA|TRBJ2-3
CASSFGTSGSSTDTQYF
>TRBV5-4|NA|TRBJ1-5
CASSLGQNQPQHF
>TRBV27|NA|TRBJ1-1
CASSIGGNTEAFF
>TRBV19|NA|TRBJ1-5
CASIETGGYDQPQHF
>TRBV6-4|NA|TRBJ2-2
CASSGTGTGGSGELFF
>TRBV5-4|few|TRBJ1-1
CASSYAGSMNTEAFF